These 20 T cell receptor beta chains came from one sample sequenced in a study of T cell clones after liver transplantation. Using immunoSEQ multiplex PCR, the repertoire was profiled, and TCRdb retains in-frame clones only, with some absent. The data contain around 100,000 clones, about 80% of them singletons. The input for sequencing was CD4+ T cells from blood, taken around 44 months after liver transplant. The source of these receptors is a human patient who received a liver transplant. Certain T cells may be donor cells from the graft.

V usage is TRBV4-2 and J usage is TRBJ1-1; no clear D gene. V dropped 0 bases and J dropped 1 base, with 6 bases sitting between them. CDR1 LGHNA and CDR2 YNFKEQ come from the germline V gene. This CDR3 is 14 amino acids long. CDR3 nucleotides: TGTGCCAGCAGCCAAGATTGGGGGAACACTGAAGCTTTCTTT. Translation gives CASSQDWGNTEAFF.

The chain joins TRBV5-4 to TRBJ1-4, with 11 bases identical to TRBD1. This CDR3 is built from 14 residues. The ends lost 3 bases at V and 11 bases at J; junction bases unmatched: 6. The germline CDR1 and CDR2 sequences are SGHNT and YYREEE (reference sequence). CDR3 sequence (DNA): TGTGCCAGCAGCTCCTTGGACAGGGGGCGGAAACTGTTTTTT. It specifies CASSSLDRGRKLFF.

The rearrangement uses TRBV7-3 and TRBJ2-7, with 10 bases identical to TRBD1. The CDR3 totals 14 residues. V dropped 4 bases and J dropped 0; count of bases not matched to a gene: 0. Germline CDR1 SGHTA, CDR2 FQGTGA. CDR3: CASSWTGGSYEQYF. CDR3 DNA: TGTGCCAGCAGCTGGACAGGGGGCTCCTACGAGCAGTACTTC.

The rearrangement uses TRBV7-9 and TRBJ2-5, with D possibly TRBD2 on 5 matching bases. The CDR3 has 14 residues. Looked up from germline, CDR1 is SEHNR and CDR2 is FQNEAQ (reference sequence). Trimming removed 0 bases at V and 4 bases at J, with 9 bases between. Here the CDR3 DNA reads TGTGCCAGCAGCTTAGCGGGAGCGGCAGAGACCCAGTACTTC. This codes for CASSLAGAAETQYF. Full variable domain (rest looked up from reference TRBV7-9 and TRBJ2-5): DTGVSQNPRHKITKRGQNVTFRCDPISEHNRLYWYRQTLGQGPEFLTYFQNEAQLEKSRLLSDRFSAERPKGSFSTLEIQRTEQGDSAMYLCASSLAGAAETQYFGPGTRLLVL.

The chain joins TRBV6-6 to TRBJ1-5; D unresolved. V dropped 0 bases and J dropped 1 base, with 10 bases sitting between them. Germline V gives CDR1 MNHNY, CDR2 SVGAGI (reference sequence). The CDR3 runs to 16 residues. The CDR3 loop reads CASSYSGAGSNQPQHF. The CDR3 region has the DNA TGTGCCAGCAGTTACTCAGGAGCCGGGAGCAATCAGCCCCAGCATTTT.

This chain links TRBV19 with TRBJ2-1, with 13 bases matching TRBD2. CDR1 LNHDA and CDR2 SQIVND come from the germline V gene (reference sequence). This CDR3 contains 18 residues. Trimming removed 1 base from V and 6 bases from J; junction bases left unmatched: 9. CDR3 in amino acids: CASSIGPPTSGRPNEQFF. The CDR3 nucleotides are TGTGCCAGTAGTATAGGACCCCCGACTAGCGGGAGGCCCAATGAGCAGTTCTTC.

This clone was seen more than once but under ten times. This sequence joins TRBV7-2 and TRBJ2-3; D remains ambiguous. This CDR3 is built from 15 residues. The germline V and J ends were trimmed by 5 bases and 0 bases, with 12 bases remaining between them. Germline loops: CDR1 SGHTA, CDR2 FQGNSA. CDR3 DNA: TGTGCCAGCAGCCCTACGACCCGGAGCACAGATACGCAGTATTTT. Its translation: CASSPTTRSTDTQYF.

The chain has TRBV9 and TRBJ1-4, with D unresolved. Looked up from germline, CDR1 is SGDLS and CDR2 is YYNGEE. V lost 4 bases, J lost 10 bases, and 14 bases lay in between. This CDR3 has 13 amino acids. The CDR3 here is CASSPGREGKLFF. The DNA of the CDR3 is TGTGCCAGCAGCCCAGGTCGGGAAGGAAAACTGTTTTTT.

The chain employs TRBV5-1 and TRBJ2-5, with TRBD1 matching 9 bases. J was trimmed by 4 bases and V by 4 bases; bases with no gene match: 17. Germline loops: CDR1 SGHRS, CDR2 YFSETQ. CDR3 length: 18 residues. The CDR3 bases are TGCGCCAGCAGCCGTACCGCCTCGGGACAGGGTATAGGAGAGACCCAGTACTTC. Amino acids: CASSRTASGQGIGETQYF.

This chain uses TRBV5-1 with TRBJ2-7, with a tentative D call TRBD1 (5 bases). CDR1 and CDR2 from the germline V gene are SGHRS and YFSETQ. Trimming took 0 bases from V and 0 from J, leaving 13 bases between them. The CDR3 loop spans 16 amino acids. Written as DNA, the CDR3 is TGCGCCAGCAGCTTGGTGGGGCAGGCTAGCTCCTACGAGCAGTACTTC. This translates into CASSLVGQASSYEQYF.

CDR3 bases: TGTGCCAGTAGTATAGGGCAAGTGAACACTGAAGCTTTCTTT. Protein product: CASSIGQVNTEAFF. The chain carries TRBV19 and TRBJ1-1; the D is unclear. The V end lost 1 base, the J end lost 0 bases, and 6 bases lay between the germline ends. The CDR3 spans 14 residues. From germline, CDR1 is LNHDA and CDR2 SQIVND (reference sequence).

The V call is TRBV18, the J call TRBJ1-2, with D possibly matching TRBD1 (5 bases). The CDR3 is 14 residues long. The germline V and J ends were trimmed by 3 bases and 7 bases, with 15 bases remaining between them. Germline CDR1 is KGHSH and CDR2 is LQKENI. CDR3 loop: CASSPGRDHGGYTF. The CDR3 DNA sequence: TGTGCCAGCTCACCGGGCAGGGACCATGGTGGCTACACCTTC.

The CDR3 loop reads CAWSVQGRDSNQPQHF. The CDR3 bases are TGTGCCTGGAGTGTACAAGGGAGGGATAGCAATCAGCCCCAGCATTTT. The chain combines TRBV30 with TRBJ1-5; D not certain. The germline V gene has CDR1 GTSNPN and CDR2 SVGIG (reference sequence). This CDR3 is built from 16 residues. V lost 0 bases, J lost 0 bases, and 12 bases lay in between. Full variable domain (outside the CDR3, taken from reference TRBV30 and TRBJ1-5): SQTIHQWPATLVQPVGSPLSLECTVEGTSNPNLYWYRQAAGRGLQLLFYSVGIGQISSEVPQNLSASRPQDRQFILSSKKLLLSDSGFYLCAWSVQGRDSNQPQHFGDGTRLSIL.

This sequence joins TRBV27 and TRBJ2-5; the D gene could be TRBD1 or TRBD2 (5 bases each). Trimming shortened V by 7 bases and J by 1 base, and 10 bases separated the two germline ends. Germline V gives CDR1 MNHEY, CDR2 SMNVEV (reference sequence). CDR3 size: 13 residues. The chain's CDR3 is CASNLGGQETQYF. The DNA of the CDR3 is TGTGCCAGCAACCTTGGGGGCCAAGAGACCCAGTACTTC.

The CDR3 DNA sequence: TGTGCCACCAGCAGAGAACAGACGGCCGGAGGGGCTTTCTTT. Translating gives CATSREQTAGGAFF. J is TRBJ1-1 and V is TRBV15; D remains unclear. Germline V gene lookup returns CDR1 LNHNV and CDR2 YYDKDF (reference sequence). The CDR3 spans 14 residues. V lost 0 bases, J lost 11 bases, and 16 bases lay in between.

The chain carries TRBV25-1 and TRBJ1-2; D unclear. This CDR3 is 14 amino acids long. CDR1 MGHDK and CDR2 SYGVNS come from the germline V gene. The V gene lost 6 bases and the J gene lost 2 bases, with 13 bases spanning the gap. CDR3 DNA: TGTGCCAGCAGCCGGCCCGGGGAGAACTATGGCTACACCTTC. Protein sequence: CASSRPGENYGYTF.

This clone was recorded a few times. The chain carries TRBV19 and TRBJ2-5; no clear D. The V and J ends lost 5 bases and 5 bases respectively, with 9 bases between them. The CDR3 covers 12 residues. Germline CDR1 and CDR2: LNHDA and SQIVND (reference sequence). For the CDR3, the DNA is TGTGCCAGTAGTCGTGGATGGGAGACCCAGTACTTC. Its translation: CASSRGWETQYF.

V gene TRBV6-1 combines with J gene TRBJ2-7, with 8 bases aligning to TRBD2. CDR3 length: 14 amino acids. CDR1 and CDR2 (germline): MNHNS, SASEGT. V lost 6 bases, J lost 6 bases, and 10 bases stayed unmatched. The CDR3 region is CASRPGGGQREQYF. In DNA form, the CDR3 reads TGTGCCAGCAGGCCCGGGGGGGGCCAACGCGAGCAGTACTTC.

The V gene is TRBV27, the J gene TRBJ2-1; TRBD2 is a possible D gene (5 bases). CDR1 is MNHEY, CDR2 SMNVEV, per germline (reference sequence). The CDR3 runs to 18 residues. The V and J ends lost 4 bases and 6 bases respectively, with 25 bases between them. This CDR3 is CASSSPGLGDLGSNEQFF. The DNA of the CDR3 is TGTGCCAGCAGTTCCCCAGGCCTAGGCGATTTAGGGAGCAATGAGCAGTTCTTC.

V is TRBV14 and J is TRBJ1-2, with D uncertain. The germline CDR1 and CDR2 sequences are SGHDN and FVKESK. V was pared by 2 bases and J by 6 bases, with 13 bases between. The CDR3 is 14 residues long. Here the CDR3 reads CASSQLNLEDGYTF. The CDR3 nucleotides read TGTGCCAGCAGCCAATTGAATTTAGAAGATGGCTACACCTTC.